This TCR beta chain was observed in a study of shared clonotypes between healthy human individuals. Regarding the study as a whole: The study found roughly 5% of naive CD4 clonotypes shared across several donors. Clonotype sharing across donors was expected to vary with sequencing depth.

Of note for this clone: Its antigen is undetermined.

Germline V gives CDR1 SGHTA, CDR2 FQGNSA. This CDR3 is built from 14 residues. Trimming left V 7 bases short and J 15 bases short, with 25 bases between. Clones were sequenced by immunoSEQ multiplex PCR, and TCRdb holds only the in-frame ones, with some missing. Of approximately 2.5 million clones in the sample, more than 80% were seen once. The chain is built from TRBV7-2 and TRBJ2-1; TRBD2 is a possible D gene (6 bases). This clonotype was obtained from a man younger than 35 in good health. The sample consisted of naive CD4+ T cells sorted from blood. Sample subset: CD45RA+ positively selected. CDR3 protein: CASTQAGSVRASFF. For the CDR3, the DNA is TGTGCCAGCACCCAGGCGGGGAGCGTCCGGGCGTCGTTCTTC.